This T cell receptor beta chain originates from a study of cytomegalovirus exposure and HLA in healthy donors. Overall study: Of the donors genotyped, approximately 400 in all, 80% to 85% fell in the Caucasian-associated ancestry cluster.

A multiplex PCR was run with 60 Vbeta primers and 13 Jbeta primers. Per the study methods: As a later analysis found, there were 70 million to 80 million unique TCR beta chains, of which roughly 11 million were shared. Repertoires were generated with immunoSEQ multiplex PCR, while TCRdb's copy carries only in-frame clones and drops some. V, J and clone size were drawn from that table, and D and trimming were deduced from the DNA. The data contain 120,000 to 150,000 clones, around three fifths of them seen just once; the ten biggest clones take up under 3%. The V and J ends lost 3 bases and 7 bases respectively, with 9 bases between them. The CDR3 loop spans 13 amino acids. Germline assignment: CDR1 LNHDA and CDR2 SQIVND (reference sequence).

The source material was PBMCs. The chain recombines TRBV19 with TRBJ2-2; no definite D call. This TCR was recovered from a woman aged 25-40 years in good health and CMV-seropositive. The CDR3 coding sequence is TGTGCCAGTAGTATCCCCCTCGGCGGGGAGCTGTTTTTT. The encoded protein is CASSIPLGGELFF. Together with reference TRBV19 and TRBJ2-2, the CDR3 gives the full variable domain: DGGITQSPKYLFRKEGQNVTLSCEQNLNHDAMYWYRQDPGQGLRLIYYSQIVNDFQKGDIAEGYSVSREKKESFPLTVTSAQKNPTAFYLCASSIPLGGELFFGEGSRLTVL.